The clone carrying this T cell receptor (beta chain) was recorded a few times. As yet, its antigen is unknown. This CDR3 comprises 12 residues. The ends were cut back, 11 bases at V and 4 bases at J, with 12 bases in the middle. CDR1 and CDR2 from the germline V gene are MGHDK and SYGVNS. The entry originates in a study of cytomegalovirus exposure and HLA in healthy donors. PCR employed 60 Vbeta and 13 Jbeta primers. Some clones are missing from TCRdb's copy, which holds only in-frame ones; the method was immunoSEQ multiplex PCR. The data show around 200,000 clones, with about 82% seen just once and approximately 2.1% held by the top ten. Points from the study as a whole: The authors listed 150 or so TCR beta chains as cytomegalovirus-associated.

Healthy bone marrow donors supplied every sample. This chain uses TRBV25-1 with TRBJ1-3, with unresolved D. This TCR came from a woman aged 50 to 60 in good health and CMV-seronegative. Specimen: PBMCs. The CDR3 is CAVQIAGNTIYF. The CDR3 region has the DNA TGTGCCGTACAAATAGCGGGAAACACCATATATTTT.